Presented here are 17 T cell receptor beta chains from one specimen sequenced in a study of cytomegalovirus exposure and HLA in healthy donors. TCRdb keeps only in-frame clones here, not all; method: immunoSEQ multiplex PCR. In the table there are some 240,000 clones, about 86% of which are singletons. Material for sequencing was PBMCs. The receptors were gathered from a woman aged 30 to 39 in good health and CMV-seropositive.

The CDR3 DNA follows: TGTGCCAGCAGTTACAGGGGTATCAGGAACACTGAAGCTTTCTTT. Its translation: CASSYRGIRNTEAFF. The chain recombines TRBV6-5 with TRBJ1-1; D might be TRBD1 (5 bases). The germline CDR1 and CDR2 sequences are MNHEY and SVGAGI. V was trimmed by 2 bases and J by 1 base, leaving 11 bases between them. The CDR3 sequence is 15 residues long.

V gene TRBV6-6 combines with J gene TRBJ1-4, with D unclear. The CDR3 covers 14 residues. The ends were cut back, 5 bases at V and 3 bases at J, with 10 bases in the middle. Germline V gives CDR1 MNHNY, CDR2 SVGAGI (reference sequence). The chain's CDR3 is CASSDRGSNEKLFF. The DNA for the CDR3 is TGTGCCAGCAGTGACCGGGGATCTAATGAAAAACTGTTTTTT.

J is TRBJ2-7 and V is TRBV5-5; D possibly corresponds to TRBD2 (6 bases). CDR3 length: 15 residues. Germline V lookup: CDR1 SGHKS, CDR2 YYEKEE (reference sequence). V was clipped by 2 bases and J by 0 bases, with 12 bases between them. CDR3 residues: CASSFERASSYEQYF. CDR3 in DNA: TGTGCCAGCAGCTTCGAGCGGGCCAGCTCCTACGAGCAGTACTTC.

J is TRBJ1-1 and V is TRBV18, with 8 positions matching TRBD1. CDR1 is KGHSH and CDR2 is LQKENI in the germline V gene. With 4 bases clipped from V and 4 bases from J, the junction kept 11 bases outside the gene matches. The length of the CDR3 is 16 residues. The DNA for the CDR3 is TGTGCCAGCTCACATGGGACAGGAGAGTTGGGCACTGAAGCTTTCTTT. Protein sequence: CASSHGTGELGTEAFF.

The rearrangement uses TRBV9 and TRBJ2-1; TRBD2 agrees at 11 bases. Germline V gene data show CDR1 as SGDLS and CDR2 as YYNGEE. The CDR3 covers 14 residues. The trim removed 6 bases at V and 10 bases at J, leaving 9 bases unmatched. CDR3 in amino acids: CASKGTSGSVEQFF. In DNA, the CDR3 is TGTGCCAGCAAGGGGACTAGCGGTTCCGTGGAGCAGTTCTTC.

The gene calls are TRBV6-5 and TRBJ2-7; 7 bases line up with TRBD1. This CDR3 has 14 residues. Germline V gives CDR1 MNHEY, CDR2 SVGAGI. Trimming cost V 2 bases and J 3 bases; bases outside gene matches: 4. CDR3: CASSYGTDFYEQYF. DNA for the CDR3: TGTGCCAGCAGTTACGGGACAGACTTCTACGAGCAGTACTTC.

This clone was seen a few times. J is TRBJ2-7 and V is TRBV4-2; TRBD2 agrees at 10 bases. The CDR3 extends over 20 amino acids. Germline loops: CDR1 LGHNA, CDR2 YNFKEQ. J gave up 1 base and V 3 bases, and 18 bases lay outside the gene matches. The CDR3 DNA is TGTGCCAGCAGCCAGGGAGAGGACGGAGCGGGAGGGCCCAGATCCTACGAGCAGTACTTC. This translates into CASSQGEDGAGGPRSYEQYF.

This clone was observed once. The rearrangement uses TRBV6-1 and TRBJ1-2; 7 nucleotides align to TRBD1. The CDR3 loop spans 14 amino acids. CDR1 and CDR2 (germline): MNHNS, SASEGT. Trimming cost V 4 bases and J 4 bases; bases outside gene matches: 6. CDR3 sequence (DNA): TGTGCCAGCAGTGCGACTCAGGGGGTCTATGGCTACACCTTC. This translates into CASSATQGVYGYTF.

V gene TRBV10-2 combines with J gene TRBJ2-7; 12 bases are shared with TRBD2. V lost 7 bases, J lost 2 bases, and 3 bases stayed unmatched. Germline-derived CDR1 and CDR2 are WSHSY and SAAADI. The CDR3 has 14 residues. In DNA, the CDR3 is TGCGCCAGCAATCTAGCGGGAGGGCCCTACGAGCAGTACTTC. Its protein product is CASNLAGGPYEQYF.

The chain links TRBV6-6 to TRBJ2-7; the match to TRBD2 covers 11 bases. The V gene end was trimmed by 6 bases and the J gene end by 4 bases; junction bases not matched to a gene: 8. Germline loops: CDR1 MNHNY, CDR2 SVGAGI (reference sequence). The length of the CDR3 is 15 residues. CDR3 in DNA: TGTGCCAGCAGGGAATGGCTAGCGGGAGGATACGAGCAGTACTTC. It translates to CASREWLAGGYEQYF.

This clone was picked up one time. The rearrangement links TRBV7-6 to TRBJ2-3, with TRBD2 matching over 10 bases. CDR3 length: 16 residues. From germline, CDR1 is SGHVS and CDR2 FNYEAQ. The V segment lost 5 bases and the J segment 3 bases; nucleotides outside the gene matches: 8. The CDR3 DNA reads TGTGCCAGCAGCCTTATAGCGGGAGGTGAGACAGATACGCAGTATTTT. Protein: CASSLIAGGETDTQYF.

This sequence joins TRBV19 and TRBJ2-7; 10 positions match TRBD1. The CDR3 is made up of 16 amino acids. Germline V gives CDR1 LNHDA, CDR2 SQIVND (reference sequence). V shed 5 bases and J 1 base; nucleotides not matched to a gene: 8. This chain's CDR3 is CASSLTGGVDSYEQYF. As DNA, the CDR3 is TGTGCCAGTAGTTTGACAGGGGGCGTAGATTCCTACGAGCAGTACTTC.

The V call is TRBV30, the J call TRBJ2-7, with a possible D match to TRBD2 (5 bases). The CDR3 sequence is 15 residues long. Trimming took off 3 bases at V and 2 bases at J, with 17 bases between the two ends. Germline V lookup: CDR1 GTSNPN, CDR2 SVGIG (reference sequence). CDR3 sequence: CAWRWAGSPAYEQYF. The CDR3 coding sequence is TGTGCCTGGAGGTGGGCGGGTAGCCCCGCCTACGAGCAGTACTTC.

This chain uses TRBV9 with TRBJ1-4; D is unresolved. V lost 3 bases and J 0 bases, leaving 6 bases between the germline ends. Germline CDR1 SGDLS, CDR2 YYNGEE. The length of the CDR3 is 14 residues. CDR3 protein: CASSAGATNEKLFF. As DNA, the CDR3 is TGTGCCAGCAGCGCGGGAGCAACTAATGAAAAACTGTTTTTT. Supplemented by reference TRBV9 and TRBJ1-4, the full variable domain reads DSGVTQTPKHLITATGQRVTLRCSPRSGDLSVYWYQQSLDQGLQFLIQYYNGEERAKGNILERFSAQQFPDLHSELNLSSLELGDSALYFCASSAGATNEKLFFGSGTQLSVL.

This clone was seen repeatedly, ten times or more. The chain joins TRBV7-6 to TRBJ1-5, with 9 bases that match TRBD1. The CDR3 covers 15 residues. With V trimmed by 5 bases and J by 7 bases, 9 bases remained unmatched. The germline gives CDR1 SGHVS, CDR2 FNYEAQ. CDR3 DNA: TGTGCCAGCAGCCCCTGGGGACAGGGAAGGCAGCCCCAGCATTTT. Its protein is CASSPWGQGRQPQHF.

The rearrangement joins TRBV5-4 to TRBJ1-1, with no clear D. The V gene's germline CDR1 is SGHNT and CDR2 YYREEE (reference sequence). This CDR3 has 12 amino acids. Trimming stripped 5 bases from V and 1 base from J, with 6 bases between. The CDR3 sequence: CASRYGNTEAFF. CDR3 nucleotide sequence: TGTGCCAGCAGGTACGGGAACACTGAAGCTTTCTTT.

The chain uses TRBV21-1 and TRBJ2-2; whether TRBD2, the table's D call, matches the DNA was not checked. TRBV21-1 is annotated as a pseudogene. This CDR3 region has 10 residues. The CDR3 spells CASRRGELFF. As DNA, the CDR3 is TGTGCCAGCAGGAGGGGGGAGCTGTTTTTT.